This T cell receptor beta chain originates from a study of control samples from healthy donors and cancer patients. The CDR3 has 14 residues. The germline V gene encodes CDR1 SGHDT and CDR2 YYEEEE. V was pared by 4 bases and J by 7 bases, with 7 bases of the junction left unmatched. Produced via immunoSEQ multiplex PCR; TCRdb's table is partial and in-frame only. This table has approximately 150,000 clones, 85% to 95% appearing once. The sequence derives from a woman aged 18-29 years in good health. The chain couples TRBV5-6 to TRBJ1-5, with 8 bases matching TRBD1. Sequencing was carried out using blood. Written as DNA, the CDR3 is TGTGCCAGCAGCATAGGACAGGGCGGGCAGCCCCAGCATTTT. It codes for CASSIGQGGQPQHF.